This section outlines one T cell receptor beta chain sequence together with its context. The sample originates from a study of PD-1 blockade in classical Hodgkin lymphoma. Every one of the patients relapsed after autologous stem cell transplantation (brentuximab vedotin exposure was variable). Purification of CD4+ T cells from thawed PBMCs was achieved by magnetic negative selection. Germline loops: CDR1 SGHRS, CDR2 YFSETQ. This CDR3 region has 15 residues. The ends lost 4 bases at V and 11 bases at J; junction bases unmatched: 8. Profiled with immunoSEQ multiplex PCR; TCRdb holds only in-frame clones, not every one. This table holds about 8,500 clones, approximately 84% found once.

The sequence came from a human donor with classical Hodgkin lymphoma. This sample comprised CD4+ T cells from blood, obtained at baseline. The rearrangement links TRBV5-1 to TRBJ2-2, with 13 positions matching TRBD2. In DNA form, the CDR3 reads TGCGCCAGCAGCGCATCCGGGACTAGCGGGACAGAGCTGTTTTTT. This translates into CASSASGTSGTELFF.